This is a list of T cell receptor beta chains from one sample in a study of blood T cell repertoires in COVID-19. TCRdb's table, derived via immunoSEQ multiplex PCR, lists solely in-frame clones and lacks some. The table shows just under 90,000 clones, with 70% to 90% occurring only once. The sequenced material came from peripheral blood. The receptors derive from a woman aged 80 or over with acute or convalescent COVID-19. Each CDR3 is given with its conserved first and last residue. The D gene is left open where the match is weak. A row's size may be missing; if present it is once, few, many or a size class.

J gene | D gene | clone size | V gene | CDR3 protein | CDR3 DNA
TRBJ2-7 | TRBD1 | - | TRBV7-6 | CASSPGQGGSYEQYF | TGTGCCAGCAGCCCGGGACAGGGCGGCTCCTACGAGCAGTACTTC
TRBJ2-7 | TRBD1 | once | TRBV6-6 | CASRQDRVINHEQYF | TGTGCCAGCAGACAAGACAGGGTCATAAATCACGAGCAGTACTTC
TRBJ2-7 | TRBD1 | - | TRBV6-5 | CASSYFRQGPYEQYF | TGTGCCAGCAGTTACTTTCGACAGGGCCCCTACGAGCAGTACTTC
TRBJ1-1 | - | - | TRBV6-5 | CASSLHGSTEAFF | TGTGCCAGCAGCCTACATGGGAGTACTGAAGCTTTCTTT
TRBJ1-1 | - | few | TRBV15 | CATSRTVMNTEAFF | TGTGCCACCAGCCGCACGGTCATGAACACTGAAGCTTTCTTT
TRBJ1-1 | - | - | TRBV18 | CASSLNRDRNTEAFF | TGTGCCAGCTCACTGAACAGGGATAGGAACACTGAAGCTTTCTTT
TRBJ1-5 | - | - | TRBV18 | CASSPKQDQPQHF | TGTGCCAGCTCACCGAAGCAGGATCAGCCCCAGCATTTT
TRBJ2-5 | TRBD1 | few | TRBV7-9 | CASSSRGPVSQYF | TGTGCCAGCAGCTCCAGGGGGCCCGTGTCCCAGTACTTC
TRBJ1-2 | TRBD1 | - | TRBV9 | CASSAGDRTYGYTF | TGTGCCAGCAGCGCCGGGGACAGGACCTATGGCTACACCTTC
TRBJ2-1 | - | once | TRBV20-1 | CSASWFGARGIYNEQFF | TGCAGTGCTAGTTGGTTTGGGGCCAGGGGAATTTACAATGAGCAGTTCTTC
TRBJ1-2 | - | - | TRBV20-1 | CSARDNRGYTF | TGCAGTGCTAGAGATAACAGGGGCTACACCTTC
TRBJ2-3 | - | - | TRBV18 | CASSPTADTQYF | TGTGCCAGCTCACCAACGGCAGATACGCAGTATTTT
TRBJ2-7 | - | - | TRBV5-1 | CASSLAYGGHYEQYF | TGCGCCAGCAGCTTGGCGTATGGGGGCCACTACGAGCAGTACTTC
TRBJ1-1 | TRBD1 | - | TRBV29-1 | CSVEAGGFSEAFF | TGCAGCGTTGAGGCAGGGGGCTTCTCTGAAGCTTTCTTT
TRBJ2-2 | - | - | TRBV5-4 | CASSVYSDATGELFF | TGTGCCAGCAGCGTTTACAGTGATGCCACCGGGGAGCTGTTTTTT
TRBJ2-3 | TRBD2 | - | TRBV7-3 | CASSQSGGTSTDTQYF | TGTGCCAGCAGCCAGAGCGGGGGGACTAGCACAGATACGCAGTATTTT
TRBJ2-7 | - | - | TRBV6-1 | CASSDLAYEQYF | TGTGCCAGCAGTGATTTGGCTTACGAGCAGTACTTC
TRBJ2-1 | - | - | TRBV4-2 | CASSRANRGADNEQFF | TGTGCCAGCAGCCGAGCAAATCGGGGGGCCGACAATGAGCAGTTCTTC
TRBJ2-5 | TRBD2 | - | TRBV5-1 | CASSGGLAGFGTQYF | TGCGCCAGCAGCGGAGGGCTAGCGGGTTTTGGGACCCAGTACTTC
TRBJ2-7 | - | - | TRBV13 | CASSSGTQYEQYF | TGTGCCAGCAGCTCCGGGACACAGTACGAGCAGTACTTC
TRBJ2-3 | TRBD1 | - | TRBV6-5 | CATPPGTGITDTQYF | TGTGCCACCCCCCCCGGGACAGGGATTACAGATACGCAGTATTTT